This TCR beta chain was sequenced for a study of read filtering for tumor transcriptome and immune sequencing. The library was built from 400 to 500 ng RNA with molecular barcoded adaptors for alpha/delta and beta/gamma chains. TCRdb reprocessed the reads via MiXCR and lists one record per CDR3 protein. The sample consists of roughly 69,000 distinct CDR3 sequences, approximately 15% of them appearing once. This clonotype was seen repeatedly, ten times or more. Germline-derived CDR1 and CDR2 are SQVTM and ANQGSEA. Germline trimming cut 7 bases from V and 2 bases from J; bases unmatched to any gene: 7. This CDR3 comprises 13 residues.

The clonotype was recovered from a donor over 35 with multiple myeloma. The chain combines TRBV29-1 with TRBJ2-7; TRBD1 aligns across 8 bases. Material: a population of CD138-negative cells sorted from bone marrow. CDR3 DNA sequence: TGCAGCGCGGGCCAGGGGGCGGCCTACGAGCAGTACTTC. This gives the protein CSAGQGAAYEQYF.